The 23 T cell receptor beta chains below were found in one sample sequenced in a study of cytomegalovirus exposure and HLA in healthy donors. PCR primers comprised 60 Vbeta and 13 Jbeta primers. Assay used: immunoSEQ multiplex PCR; TCRdb lists only in-frame clones, some missing. The repertoire holds around 190,000 clones, with just over 75% as singletons. Sequencing used PBMCs. These receptor sequences come from a man younger than 45 in good health and CMV-seronegative.

The chain uses TRBV2 and TRBJ2-3, with D possibly TRBD1 on 5 matching bases. The CDR3 is 17 residues long. The germline V gene encodes CDR1 SNHLY and CDR2 FYNNEI. Deletions cut 0 bases from V and 0 bases from J, with 13 bases between. CDR3 DNA sequence: TGTGCCAGCAGTGAAGCCAGGGATTCCCCTAGCACAGATACGCAGTATTTT. Its translation: CASSEARDSPSTDTQYF.

This chain's CDR3 is CASSQAGGSDTQYF. CDR3 coding DNA: TGCGCCAGCAGCCAAGCCGGGGGGTCAGATACGCAGTATTTT. The chain uses TRBV4-1 and TRBJ2-3; 7 nucleotides agree with TRBD2. CDR1 and CDR2 from the germline V gene are MGHRA and YSYEKL. This CDR3 spans 14 amino acids. V lost 1 base and J lost 4; bases outside the gene matches: 2.

The chain links TRBV6-1 to TRBJ1-5; D is unresolved. V lost 7 bases, J lost 0 bases, and 10 bases lay in between. Germline assignment: CDR1 MNHNS and CDR2 SASEGT. The length of the CDR3 is 14 residues. CDR3 sequence reads: CASNGRDSNQPQHF. DNA of the CDR3: TGTGCCAGCAACGGACGGGATAGCAATCAGCCCCAGCATTTT.

The chain joins TRBV6-1 to TRBJ2-7, with TRBD1 identical over 7 bases. The length of the CDR3 is 15 residues. V lost 7 bases, J lost 0 bases, and 9 bases stayed unmatched. In germline, CDR1 is MNHNS, CDR2 SASEGT. This chain's CDR3 is CASKTTGSSSYEQYF. In DNA form, the CDR3 reads TGTGCCAGCAAGACGACAGGGTCGAGCTCCTACGAGCAGTACTTC.

This clone was observed a handful of times. J is TRBJ1-5 and V is TRBV27, with D perhaps matching TRBD1 (5 bases). The V end lost 6 bases, the J end lost 1 base, and 10 bases lay between the germline ends. The germline V gene encodes CDR1 MNHEY and CDR2 SMNVEV (reference sequence). The CDR3 consists of 14 residues. The CDR3 nucleotides are TGTGCCAGCAGGATGACAGAGAGCAATCAGCCCCAGCATTTT. As protein: CASRMTESNQPQHF.

The chain employs TRBV9 and TRBJ1-4; 8 bases match TRBD1. CDR3 length: 16 residues. Trimming cost V 2 bases and J 8 bases; bases outside gene matches: 11. CDR1 is SGDLS, CDR2 YYNGEE, per germline. The CDR3, as DNA: TGTGCCAGCAGCGTTAACGACAGGGGTGGGCAGGAAAAACTGTTTTTT. This sequence encodes CASSVNDRGGQEKLFF.

The chain uses TRBV9 and TRBJ1-2, with D unclear. The germline V gene encodes CDR1 SGDLS and CDR2 YYNGEE. The CDR3 sequence is 16 residues long. V was trimmed by 0 bases and J by 2 bases, leaving 14 bases between them. The CDR3 sequence: CASSVGGTTSNYGYTF. CDR3 bases: TGTGCCAGCAGCGTAGGAGGCACAACTTCAAACTATGGCTACACCTTC.

DNA of the CDR3: TGTGCCAGCAGCGCCCGACTAGCGGGAGAAGAGCAGTACTTC. This sequence encodes CASSARLAGEEQYF. The chain uses TRBV11-2 and TRBJ2-7, with 12 bases aligning to TRBD2. Germline loops: CDR1 SGHAT, CDR2 FQNNGV. The junction had 6 bases not matched to a gene; V was cut back by 5 bases and J by 7 bases. The CDR3 runs 14 residues.

The rearrangement joins TRBV4-1 to TRBJ1-5; tentative D call: TRBD1 (5 bases). Per germline, CDR1 MGHRA and CDR2 YSYEKL. V shed 0 bases and J shed 5 bases, with 14 bases lying between them. The CDR3 is 16 amino acids. This chain's CDR3 is CASSQDLGGDYQPQHF. The CDR3 nucleotides read TGCGCCAGCAGCCAAGATCTAGGAGGGGACTATCAGCCCCAGCATTTT.

Only one count was recorded for this clone. The DNA for the CDR3 is TGTGCCAGTAGTCCCCTAGCGGGAGGAGAGACCCAGTACTTC. Protein product: CASSPLAGGETQYF. The V call is TRBV19, the J call TRBJ2-5, with TRBD2 matching 11 bases. Per the germline V gene, CDR1 is LNHDA and CDR2 is SQIVND (reference sequence). V trimming: 5 bases; J trimming: 4 bases; junction bases outside the gene matches: 3. The CDR3 spans 14 residues.

The chain couples TRBV28 to TRBJ2-7; D is possibly TRBD1 (5 bases). V was clipped by 8 bases and J by 0 bases, with 8 bases between them. The CDR3 runs to 12 residues. Germline V gene sequence: CDR1 MDHEN, CDR2 SYDVKM. CDR3 in DNA: TGTGCCAGCGGACAAGACTCCTACGAGCAGTACTTC. This gives the protein CASGQDSYEQYF.

The V call is TRBV2, the J call TRBJ2-2; D not resolved. The germline CDR1 and CDR2 sequences are SNHLY and FYNNEI. Trimming pared 7 bases from V and 3 bases from J, leaving 9 bases between. The CDR3 is 13 amino acids. This chain's CDR3 is CASTRLDTGELFF. The DNA for the CDR3 is TGTGCCAGCACCCGGTTGGACACCGGGGAGCTGTTTTTT.

The chain joins TRBV6-1 to TRBJ1-4, with D unclear. V lost 2 bases to trimming and J lost 8 bases, with 18 bases between them. The CDR3 is 16 residues long. The V gene's germline CDR1 is MNHNS and CDR2 SASEGT. For the CDR3, the DNA is TGTGCCAGCAGTGAATCGGTGCGAGGGTTGGGAGAAAAACTGTTTTTT. Its protein is CASSESVRGLGEKLFF.

The chain has TRBV11-2 and TRBJ2-4; 16 positions agree with TRBD2. This CDR3 is 19 amino acids long. V dropped 5 bases and J dropped 6; count of bases not matched to a gene: 13. Germline V gene lookup returns CDR1 SGHAT and CDR2 FQNNGV. The CDR3 reads CASSGTGTSGRVDRNIQYF. The CDR3 bases are TGTGCCAGCAGCGGGACCGGGACTAGCGGGAGGGTCGATAGAAACATTCAGTACTTC.

The V gene is TRBV18, the J gene TRBJ2-7; maybe TRBD2 (6 bases). Trimming took off 4 bases at V and 3 bases at J, with 13 bases between the two ends. Per germline, CDR1 KGHSH and CDR2 LQKENI. The CDR3 covers 14 residues. The CDR3 sequence: CASSRPGEVYEQYF. The CDR3 DNA is TGTGCCAGCTCACGTCCGGGAGAGGTCTACGAGCAGTACTTC.

DNA for the CDR3: TGTGCCAGCAGTGGCGGGAGTGGTGAGCAGTACTTC. It translates to CASSGGSGEQYF. The rearrangement links TRBV28 to TRBJ2-7; 7 bases align to TRBD2. The length of the CDR3 is 12 residues. Germline CDR1 MDHEN, CDR2 SYDVKM. V was pared by 5 bases and J by 7 bases, with 5 bases of the junction left unmatched.

The sample holds a few counts of this clone. The chain couples TRBV25-1 to TRBJ2-5; 7 bases agree with TRBD2. The V gene end was trimmed by 2 bases and the J gene end by 1 base; junction bases not matched to a gene: 10. CDR3 length: 17 residues. Germline V gives CDR1 MGHDK, CDR2 SYGVNS. The CDR3 protein is CASSEASAGEGQETQYF. The DNA for the CDR3 is TGTGCCAGCAGTGAAGCCTCGGCGGGAGAGGGCCAAGAGACCCAGTACTTC.

The J gene is TRBJ2-3, the V gene TRBV5-1, with D perhaps TRBD1 (7 bases). Per germline, CDR1 SGHRS and CDR2 YFSETQ. Trimming removed 0 bases at V and 6 bases at J, with 8 bases between. The CDR3 is 13 residues long. CDR3 coding DNA: TGCGCCAGCAGCTTGGCAGGGGGGGATACGCAGTATTTT. It translates to CASSLAGGDTQYF.

This chain links TRBV28 with TRBJ2-7; 7 bases line up with TRBD1. The V segment lost 7 bases and the J segment 0 bases; nucleotides outside the gene matches: 9. There are 15 residues in the CDR3. The germline V gene has CDR1 MDHEN and CDR2 SYDVKM. CDR3 region: CASIRTGGSSYEQYF. The CDR3 DNA reads as TGTGCCAGCATCCGGACAGGAGGTAGCTCCTACGAGCAGTACTTC. Full variable domain (remainder filled in from reference TRBV28 and TRBJ2-7): DVKVTQSSRYLVKRTGEKVFLECVQDMDHENMFWYRQDPGLGLRLIYFSYDVKMKEKGDIPEGYSVSREKKERFSLILESASTNQTSMYLCASIRTGGSSYEQYFGPGTRLTVT.

This rearrangement joins TRBV19 to TRBJ2-5; 7 nucleotides align to TRBD1. There are 15 residues in the CDR3. Germline V gene lookup returns CDR1 LNHDA and CDR2 SQIVND (reference sequence). V shed 5 bases and J 2 bases; nucleotides not matched to a gene: 8. DNA for the CDR3: TGTGCCAGTAGTGTCTCCGGGACAGTACAAGAGACCCAGTACTTC. This encodes CASSVSGTVQETQYF. The full variable domain, completed using reference TRBV19 and TRBJ2-5, is DGGITQSPKYLFRKEGQNVTLSCEQNLNHDAMYWYRQDPGQGLRLIYYSQIVNDFQKGDIAEGYSVSREKKESFPLTVTSAQKNPTAFYLCASSVSGTVQETQYFGPGTRLLVL.

This clone was detected only a few times. The genes are TRBV6-5 and TRBJ2-1; TRBD2 is a possible D gene (5 bases). The germline V and J ends were trimmed by 6 bases and 0 bases, with 9 bases remaining between them. Germline-derived CDR1 and CDR2 are MNHEY and SVGAGI. This CDR3 comprises 14 residues. CDR3 sequence reads: CASRAGISYNEQFF. The DNA of the CDR3 is TGTGCCAGCAGAGCCGGGATCTCCTACAATGAGCAGTTCTTC.

The rearrangement joins TRBV7-9 to TRBJ2-7; 8 bases fit TRBD1. Germline CDR1 reads SEHNR; CDR2 reads FQNEAQ (reference sequence). V lost 5 bases, J lost 8 bases, and 8 bases stayed unmatched. The length of the CDR3 is 13 residues. CDR3 amino acids: CASSAGQGLKQYF. CDR3 nucleotide sequence: TGTGCCAGCAGCGCCGGACAGGGTCTCAAGCAGTACTTC.

The chain couples TRBV2 to TRBJ1-1; tentatively, D is TRBD1 (5 bases). V was pared by 5 bases and J by 3 bases, with 10 bases between. Germline V gene data show CDR1 as SNHLY and CDR2 as FYNNEI. The CDR3 is 13 residues long. The CDR3 loop reads CASSRQRDTEAFF. CDR3 sequence (DNA): TGTGCCAGCAGTCGACAGAGAGACACTGAAGCTTTCTTT.